A single count supports the clone carrying this T cell receptor beta chain. What it binds is unknown. The CDR3 covers 11 residues. Trimming took off 4 bases at V and 5 bases at J, with 5 bases between the two ends. Germline V lookup: CDR1 DFQATT, CDR2 SNEGSKA (reference sequence). The sample originates from a study of CD8 T cells in ankylosing spondylitis. Quantitative 5'-RACE with molecular barcodes generated TCR beta libraries. TCRdb independently ran MiXCR on the 5' RACE reads; one entry per CDR3 protein. Of 400,000 or so distinct CDR3 sequences in the sample, roughly 26% are singletons; the top ten hold 0.89%. Regarding the study as a whole: Disease-linked clones bore a CD8+ phenotype, appearing relatively rarely in peripheral blood. Seven to nine highly homologous variants formed a TCR beta motif that appeared characteristic of ankylosing spondylitis blood. Matched ankylosing spondylitis synovial fluid reportedly showed significant enrichment of disease-linked clones. There were earlier reports of some motif variants in reactive arthritis synovial fluid and blood.

The sequencing sample was made of blood, either unsorted or a sorted T cell fraction (not recorded which). The gene calls are TRBV20-1 and TRBJ2-2, with D perhaps matching TRBD2 (5 bases). This TCR derives from a male donor with ankylosing spondylitis. Written as DNA, the CDR3 is TGCAGTGCTACGGGGACCGGGGAGCTGTTTTTT. Its translation is CSATGTGELFF.